The 24 T cell receptor beta chains in this list originate from one sample, sequenced in a study of blood T cell repertoires in COVID-19. Measured with immunoSEQ multiplex PCR; TCRdb has only the in-frame clones, and not every one. The sample carries some 350,000 clones, around nine tenths recorded once. Sequenced input: peripheral blood. These receptors were obtained from a woman between 65 and 79 years old with COVID-19, enrolled during active disease.

The rearrangement links TRBV19 to TRBJ1-5; D is ambiguous. The germline gives CDR1 LNHDA, CDR2 SQIVND (reference sequence). CDR3 length equals 15 residues. V was clipped by 4 bases and J by 4 bases, with 14 bases between them. The DNA of the CDR3 is TGTGCCAGTAGTAAGGGAGTGGAGGTTAATCAGCCCCAGCATTTT. Protein sequence: CASSKGVEVNQPQHF. Full variable domain (remainder filled in from reference TRBV19 and TRBJ1-5): DGGITQSPKYLFRKEGQNVTLSCEQNLNHDAMYWYRQDPGQGLRLIYYSQIVNDFQKGDIAEGYSVSREKKESFPLTVTSAQKNPTAFYLCASSKGVEVNQPQHFGDGTRLSIL.

The CDR3 nucleotides are TGTGCCAGCAGCGGGGACATTGGACAGGGCCGAAGCTCCTACAATGAGCAGTTCTTC. This translates into CASSGDIGQGRSSYNEQFF. This sequence joins TRBV9 and TRBJ2-1; 8 bases fit TRBD1. The CDR3 loop spans 19 amino acids. Germline V gene data show CDR1 as SGDLS and CDR2 as YYNGEE. The junction had 14 bases not matched to a gene; V was cut back by 3 bases and J by 0 bases. Drawing the rest from reference TRBV9 and TRBJ2-1, the complete variable domain is DSGVTQTPKHLITATGQRVTLRCSPRSGDLSVYWYQQSLDQGLQFLIQYYNGEERAKGNILERFSAQQFPDLHSELNLSSLELGDSALYFCASSGDIGQGRSSYNEQFFGPGTRLTVL.

The V call is TRBV5-1, the J call TRBJ1-3, with D perhaps matching TRBD1 (5 bases). CDR3 length equals 14 residues. The germline V gene encodes CDR1 SGHRS and CDR2 YFSETQ. V lost 5 bases to trimming and J lost 2 bases, with 11 bases between them. This chain's CDR3 is CASRNQGTGNTIYF. The CDR3 coding sequence is TGCGCCAGCAGAAACCAGGGTACTGGAAACACCATATATTTT. The entire variable domain, with the rest obtained from reference TRBV5-1 and TRBJ1-3, is as follows: KAGVTQTPRYLIKTRGQQVTLSCSPISGHRSVSWYQQTPGQGLQFLFEYFSETQRNKGNFPGRFSGRQFSNSRSEMNVSTLELGDSALYLCASRNQGTGNTIYFGEGSWLTVV.

This chain links TRBV4-1 with TRBJ2-1; D uncertain. Trimming removed 1 base at V and 10 bases at J, with 8 bases between. CDR3 length: 12 amino acids. Germline V gene lookup returns CDR1 MGHRA and CDR2 YSYEKL. CDR3 nucleotide sequence: TGCGCCAGCAGCCAAGTCGAGCGAGAGCAGTTCTTC. Residues: CASSQVEREQFF.

J is TRBJ2-7 and V is TRBV9, with TRBD1 matching over 9 bases. Per germline, CDR1 SGDLS and CDR2 YYNGEE. The CDR3 has 13 amino acids. The V gene end was trimmed by 5 bases and the J gene end by 4 bases; junction bases not matched to a gene: 4. The chain's CDR3 is CASSPGQGYEQYF. The CDR3 bases are TGTGCCAGCAGTCCGGGACAGGGATACGAGCAGTACTTC. Full variable domain (rest looked up from reference TRBV9 and TRBJ2-7): DSGVTQTPKHLITATGQRVTLRCSPRSGDLSVYWYQQSLDQGLQFLIQYYNGEERAKGNILERFSAQQFPDLHSELNLSSLELGDSALYFCASSPGQGYEQYFGPGTRLTVT.

The V call is TRBV5-4, the J call TRBJ1-2; D uncertain. V was clipped by 4 bases and J by 4 bases, with 8 bases between them. This CDR3 is built from 12 residues. Germline V gives CDR1 SGHNT, CDR2 YYREEE (reference sequence). The CDR3 nucleotides read TGTGCCAGCAGCCGGGATTCCTATGGCTACACCTTC. It yields the protein CASSRDSYGYTF. Full variable domain (missing parts from reference TRBV5-4 and TRBJ1-2): ETGVTQSPTHLIKTRGQQVTLRCSSQSGHNTVSWYQQALGQGPQFIFQYYREEENGRGNFPPRFSGLQFPNYSSELNVNALELDDSALYLCASSRDSYGYTFGSGTRLTVV.

This clone was seen only once. The V and J genes are TRBV4-1 and TRBJ1-2; 7 bases map to TRBD1. V shed 2 bases, J shed 5 bases, and the junction held 5 bases outside the gene matches. Germline V gene data show CDR1 as MGHRA and CDR2 as YSYEKL. This CDR3 comprises 14 residues. The CDR3 DNA is TGCGCCAGCAGCCAAACAGGGGTCTGGTATGGCTACACCTTC. The encoded protein is CASSQTGVWYGYTF.

The CDR3 here is CASSLAPGQGEYYGYTF. CDR3 DNA: TGTGCCAGCAGCTTGGCACCGGGACAGGGTGAGTACTATGGCTACACCTTC. The genes are TRBV5-5 and TRBJ1-2, with 9 bases fitting TRBD1. The length of the CDR3 is 17 residues. Germline CDR1 reads SGHKS; CDR2 reads YYEKEE (reference sequence). The V and J ends lost 0 bases and 3 bases, in that order; junction bases with no gene match: 9.

The rearrangement joins TRBV5-1 to TRBJ2-7; D perhaps matches TRBD1 (6 bases). Trimming took 3 bases from V and 2 from J, leaving 15 bases between them. The CDR3 length is 15 residues. Germline V gene sequence: CDR1 SGHRS, CDR2 YFSETQ. DNA for the CDR3: TGCGCCAGCAGCTGGGGGCGGGCGGAAACCTACGAGCAGTACTTC. It translates to CASSWGRAETYEQYF.

The CDR3 DNA follows: TGTGCCAGCAGCCCCGACAGGGGTGGTCAGCCCCAGCATTTT. Residues: CASSPDRGGQPQHF. The rearrangement uses TRBV7-2 and TRBJ1-5, with 8 bases identical to TRBD1. The V gene end was trimmed by 5 bases and the J gene end by 6 bases; junction bases not matched to a gene: 6. This CDR3 comprises 14 residues. Germline V gene data show CDR1 as SGHTA and CDR2 as FQGNSA.

In this sample, this clone turned up once. This chain uses TRBV27 with TRBJ2-7, with 8 bases fitting TRBD1. J gave up 3 bases and V 4 bases, and 17 bases lay outside the gene matches. The CDR3 length is 18 residues. From germline, CDR1 is MNHEY and CDR2 SMNVEV (reference sequence). In nucleotides, the CDR3 is TGTGCCAGCAGTTCTACCCAGGGACAGGACCCCAGGGGCTACGAGCAGTACTTC. Encoded protein: CASSSTQGQDPRGYEQYF.

J is TRBJ1-2 and V is TRBV19; TRBD1 aligns across 11 bases. CDR3 length: 14 amino acids. J was trimmed by 6 bases and V by 5 bases; bases with no gene match: 5. CDR1 LNHDA and CDR2 SQIVND come from the germline V gene (reference sequence). CDR3 sequence reads: CASSEDRGRDGYTF. For the CDR3, the DNA is TGTGCCAGTAGTGAGGACAGGGGGCGCGATGGCTACACCTTC.

The rearrangement links TRBV3-1 (or the pseudogene TRBV3-2) to TRBJ1-2; 8 bases fit TRBD1. J lost 4 bases, V lost 1 base, and 14 bases had no gene match. CDR3 length: 18 residues. The germline gives CDR1 LGHDT, CDR2 YNNKEL (reference sequence). CDR3 amino acids: CASSQGSTTGVRSYGYTF. CDR3 nucleotide sequence: TGTGCCAGCAGCCAAGGAAGCACGACAGGGGTTCGGAGCTATGGCTACACCTTC.

This chain links TRBV7-2 with TRBJ1-2, with 7 positions matching TRBD1. Germline V gene lookup returns CDR1 SGHTA and CDR2 FQGNSA. V was clipped by 5 bases and J by 8 bases; unmatched bases: 11. There are 14 residues in the CDR3. The CDR3 region is CASSPPGGSSGYTF. The CDR3 nucleotides are TGTGCCAGCAGCCCACCAGGGGGGTCGAGCGGCTACACCTTC.

This clone appeared a single time. The CDR3: CASSPPGSPLHF. The CDR3 nucleotides read TGTGCCAGCAGCCCGCCGGGTTCACCCCTCCACTTT. The V call is TRBV7-9, the J call TRBJ1-6; D gene ambiguous. This CDR3 contains 12 residues. Between the trimmed V and J ends, which lost 5 bases and 9 bases, there was a span of 8 bases. Per germline, CDR1 SEHNR and CDR2 FQNEAQ (reference sequence).

The gene calls are TRBV24-1 and TRBJ1-2, with TRBD1 identical over 10 bases. CDR3 length: 17 amino acids. The J segment lost 6 bases and the V segment lost 2 bases, leaving 11 bases of the junction unmatched. CDR1 and CDR2 from the germline V gene are KGHDR and SFDVKD. This CDR3 is CATSDSAGQGQLDGYTF. The DNA of the CDR3 is TGTGCCACCAGTGATTCCGCGGGACAGGGGCAATTGGATGGCTACACCTTC.

The chain links TRBV5-1 to TRBJ1-4, with 7 nucleotides matching TRBD1. CDR1 SGHRS and CDR2 YFSETQ come from the germline V gene. V lost 4 bases and J lost 5; bases outside the gene matches: 5. The CDR3 covers 14 residues. CDR3 nucleotides: TGCGCCAGCAGCCCCGGGGACAGCAATGAAAAACTGTTTTTT. It encodes CASSPGDSNEKLFF. The full variable domain, completed using reference TRBV5-1 and TRBJ1-4, is KAGVTQTPRYLIKTRGQQVTLSCSPISGHRSVSWYQQTPGQGLQFLFEYFSETQRNKGNFPGRFSGRQFSNSRSEMNVSTLELGDSALYLCASSPGDSNEKLFFGSGTQLSVL.

The chain has TRBV14 and TRBJ1-1, with 7 bases lining up with TRBD1. The CDR3 spans 12 residues. The trim removed 5 bases at V and 9 bases at J, leaving 6 bases unmatched. The V gene's germline CDR1 is SGHDN and CDR2 FVKESK. In DNA form, the CDR3 reads TGTGCCAGCAGCTCCCGACAGGGCCAAGCTTTCTTT. The encoded protein is CASSSRQGQAFF.

The J gene is TRBJ1-2, the V gene TRBV5-1; 8 nucleotides align to TRBD1. CDR1 and CDR2 (germline): SGHRS, YFSETQ. J gave up 5 bases and V 3 bases, and 6 bases lay outside the gene matches. This CDR3 region has 14 residues. The DNA for the CDR3 is TGCGCCAGCAGCTCCCTTAGGACAGGGTATGGCTACACCTTC. Its translation: CASSSLRTGYGYTF.

V gene TRBV2 combines with J gene TRBJ1-2; D gene ambiguous. Germline V gene data show CDR1 as SNHLY and CDR2 as FYNNEI. Trimming shortened V by 2 bases and J by 0 bases, and 10 bases separated the two germline ends. The CDR3 contains 15 residues. The CDR3, as DNA: TGTGCCAGCAGTGAAATGGAGATACCTAACTATGGCTACACCTTC. It is translated as CASSEMEIPNYGYTF.

This clone was counted many times. The chain recombines TRBV10-3 with TRBJ2-7; TRBD2 matches 12 bases. The CDR3 consists of 18 residues. The V gene end was trimmed by 4 bases and the J gene end by 0 bases; junction bases not matched to a gene: 10. The germline gives CDR1 ENHRY, CDR2 SYGVKD. This CDR3 is CAISASWTSGASSYEQYF. The CDR3 DNA follows: TGTGCCATCAGTGCGTCCTGGACTAGCGGGGCGAGCTCCTACGAGCAGTACTTC.

The chain carries TRBV4-3 and TRBJ1-1; possibly TRBD1 for D (5 bases). Germline assignment: CDR1 LGHNA and CDR2 YSLEER. The V end was cut by 4 bases, the J end by 6 bases, with 24 bases between. The CDR3 is made up of 17 amino acids. CDR3 protein: CASSRHPLGQGVAEAFF. The CDR3, as DNA: TGCGCCAGCAGCCGCCACCCCTTAGGGCAGGGTGTCGCTGAAGCTTTCTTT.

The V gene is TRBV21-1, the J gene TRBJ2-3; the table calls TRBD1, which could not be checked here. TRBV21-1 is a listed pseudogene. This CDR3 comprises 16 residues. As DNA, the CDR3 is TGTGCCAGCAGCACGCCGACAGGGCACAACACAGATACGCAGTATTTT. Translated: CASSTPTGHNTDTQYF.

The chain carries TRBV6-5 and TRBJ1-1; 10 nucleotides match TRBD1. Germline V gene lookup returns CDR1 MNHEY and CDR2 SVGAGI. Unmatched junction bases numbered 9, after V lost 6 bases and J lost 8 bases. There are 14 residues in the CDR3. For the CDR3, the DNA is TGTGCCAGCAGATTGCCCCCGGGACAGGGGGAAGCTTTCTTT. Translating gives CASRLPPGQGEAFF.